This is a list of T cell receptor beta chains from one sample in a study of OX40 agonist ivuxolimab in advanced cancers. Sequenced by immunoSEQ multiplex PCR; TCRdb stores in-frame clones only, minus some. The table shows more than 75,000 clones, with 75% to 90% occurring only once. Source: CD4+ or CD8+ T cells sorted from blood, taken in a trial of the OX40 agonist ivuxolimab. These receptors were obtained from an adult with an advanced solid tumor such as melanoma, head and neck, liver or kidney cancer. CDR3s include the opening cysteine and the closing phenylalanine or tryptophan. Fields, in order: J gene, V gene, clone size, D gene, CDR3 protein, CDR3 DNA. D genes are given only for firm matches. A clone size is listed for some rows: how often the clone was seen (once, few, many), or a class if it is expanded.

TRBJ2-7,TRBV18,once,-,CASSRGYSSYEQYF,TGTGCCAGCTCCCGGGGGTATAGCTCCTACGAGCAGTACTTC
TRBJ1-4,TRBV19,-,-,CASSGTRGKLFF,TGTGCCAGTAGTGGTACGAGGGGAAAACTGTTTTTT
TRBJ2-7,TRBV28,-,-,CASRAAGSTYEQYF,TGTGCCAGCAGGGCGGCCGGGTCGACCTACGAGCAGTACTTC
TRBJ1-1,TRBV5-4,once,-,CASSLGRSGTEAFF,TGTGCCAGCAGCTTAGGCAGATCCGGCACTGAAGCTTTCTTT
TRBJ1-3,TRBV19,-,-,CASSMQAGNTIYF,TGTGCCAGTAGTATGCAGGCTGGAAACACCATATATTTT
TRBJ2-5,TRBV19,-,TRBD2,CASSAATSGRGTQYF,TGTGCCAGTAGTGCCGCGACTAGCGGGAGGGGGACCCAGTACTTC
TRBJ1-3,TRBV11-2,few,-,CASSSRGSSGDTIYF,TGTGCCAGCAGCTCGAGAGGGTCCTCTGGGGACACCATATATTTT
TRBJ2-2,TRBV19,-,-,CASTPALGGTGELFF,TGTGCCAGTACCCCAGCCCTGGGGGGTACCGGGGAGCTGTTTTTT
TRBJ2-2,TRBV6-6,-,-,CASSYRAGGELFF,TGTGCCAGCAGTTACAGGGCGGGCGGGGAGCTGTTTTTT
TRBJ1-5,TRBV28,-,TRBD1,CASSSGQGANNQPQHF,TGTGCCAGCAGCAGCGGGCAGGGGGCAAACAATCAGCCCCAGCATTTT
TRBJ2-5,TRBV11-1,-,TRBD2,CASSREGYETQYF,TGTGCCAGCAGCAGGGAGGGGTATGAGACCCAGTACTTC
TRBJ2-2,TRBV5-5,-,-,CASSFRQDANTGELFF,TGTGCCAGCAGCTTCAGACAGGACGCGAACACCGGGGAGCTGTTTTTT
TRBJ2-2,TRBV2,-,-,CASSEYRDYPIGELFF,TGTGCCAGCAGTGAATATAGGGATTATCCGATCGGGGAGCTGTTTTTT
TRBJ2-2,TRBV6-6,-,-,CASSYADTGELFF,TGTGCCAGCAGTTACGCCGACACCGGGGAGCTGTTTTTT
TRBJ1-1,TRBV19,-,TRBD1,CASWDRGVNTEAFF,TGTGCCAGCTGGGACAGGGGGGTTAACACTGAAGCTTTCTTT
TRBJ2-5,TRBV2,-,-,CASSGQQETQYF,TGTGCCAGCAGTGGACAGCAAGAGACCCAGTACTTC